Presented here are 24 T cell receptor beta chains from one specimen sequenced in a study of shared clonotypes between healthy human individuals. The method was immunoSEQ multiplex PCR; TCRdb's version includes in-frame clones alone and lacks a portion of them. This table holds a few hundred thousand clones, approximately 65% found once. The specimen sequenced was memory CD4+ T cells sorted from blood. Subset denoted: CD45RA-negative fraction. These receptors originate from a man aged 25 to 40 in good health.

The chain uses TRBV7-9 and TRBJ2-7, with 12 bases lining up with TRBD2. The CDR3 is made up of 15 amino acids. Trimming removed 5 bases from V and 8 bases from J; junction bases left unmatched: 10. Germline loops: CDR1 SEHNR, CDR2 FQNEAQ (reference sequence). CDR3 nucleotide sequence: TGTGCCAGCAGCCACGACACTAGCGGGAGGTCGCAGCAGTACTTC. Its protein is CASSHDTSGRSQQYF.

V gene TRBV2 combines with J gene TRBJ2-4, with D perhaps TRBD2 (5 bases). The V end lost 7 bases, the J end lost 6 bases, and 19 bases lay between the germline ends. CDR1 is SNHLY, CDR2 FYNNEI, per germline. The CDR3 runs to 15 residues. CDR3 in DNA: TGTGCCAGCATCTCTCAGCCCGTTCGGGGAAACATTCAGTACTTC. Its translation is CASISQPVRGNIQYF.

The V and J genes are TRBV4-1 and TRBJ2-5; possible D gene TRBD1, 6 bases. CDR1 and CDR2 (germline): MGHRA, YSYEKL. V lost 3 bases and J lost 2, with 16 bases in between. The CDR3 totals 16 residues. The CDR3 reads CASSQSLGTSQETQYF. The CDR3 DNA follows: TGCGCCAGCAGCCAGTCCCTCGGGACATCACAAGAGACCCAGTACTTC.

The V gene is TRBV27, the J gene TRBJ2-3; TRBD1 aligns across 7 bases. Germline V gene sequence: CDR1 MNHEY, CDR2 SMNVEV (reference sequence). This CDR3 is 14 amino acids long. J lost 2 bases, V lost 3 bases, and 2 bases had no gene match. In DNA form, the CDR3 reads TGTGCCAGCAGTTTCGAGGGGGCCACAGATACGCAGTATTTT. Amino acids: CASSFEGATDTQYF.

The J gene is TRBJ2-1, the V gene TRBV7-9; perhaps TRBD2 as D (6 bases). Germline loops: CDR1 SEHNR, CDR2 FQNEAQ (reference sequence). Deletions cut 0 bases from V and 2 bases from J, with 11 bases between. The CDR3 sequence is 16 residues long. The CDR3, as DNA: TGTGCCAGCAGCTTAGCGCTTAGCGGAACCTACAATGAGCAGTTCTTC. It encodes CASSLALSGTYNEQFF. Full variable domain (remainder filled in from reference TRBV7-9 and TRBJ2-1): DTGVSQNPRHKITKRGQNVTFRCDPISEHNRLYWYRQTLGQGPEFLTYFQNEAQLEKSRLLSDRFSAERPKGSFSTLEIQRTEQGDSAMYLCASSLALSGTYNEQFFGPGTRLTVL.

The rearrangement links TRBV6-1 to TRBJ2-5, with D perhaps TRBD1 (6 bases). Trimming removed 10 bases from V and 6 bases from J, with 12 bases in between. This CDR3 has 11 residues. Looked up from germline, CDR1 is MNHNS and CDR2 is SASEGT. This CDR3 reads CATAQGQTQYF. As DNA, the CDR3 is TGTGCCACCGCACAGGGACAGACCCAGTACTTC.

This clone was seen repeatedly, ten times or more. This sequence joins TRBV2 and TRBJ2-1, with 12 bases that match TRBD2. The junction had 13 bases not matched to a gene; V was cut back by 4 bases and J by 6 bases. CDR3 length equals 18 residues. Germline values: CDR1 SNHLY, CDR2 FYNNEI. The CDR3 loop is CASSGPLLAGGASNEQFF. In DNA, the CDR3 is TGTGCCAGCAGTGGCCCCCTACTAGCGGGAGGAGCCTCCAATGAGCAGTTCTTC. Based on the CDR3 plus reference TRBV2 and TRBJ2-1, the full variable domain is EPEVTQTPSHQVTQMGQEVILRCVPISNHLYFYWYRQILGQKVEFLVSFYNNEISEKSEIFDDQFSVERPDGSNFTLKIRSTKLEDSAMYFCASSGPLLAGGASNEQFFGPGTRLTVL.

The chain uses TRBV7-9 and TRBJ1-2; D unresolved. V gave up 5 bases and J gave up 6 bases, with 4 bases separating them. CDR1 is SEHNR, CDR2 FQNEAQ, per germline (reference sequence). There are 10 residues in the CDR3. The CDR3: CASSINGYTF. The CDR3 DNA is TGTGCCAGCAGCATCAATGGCTACACCTTC.

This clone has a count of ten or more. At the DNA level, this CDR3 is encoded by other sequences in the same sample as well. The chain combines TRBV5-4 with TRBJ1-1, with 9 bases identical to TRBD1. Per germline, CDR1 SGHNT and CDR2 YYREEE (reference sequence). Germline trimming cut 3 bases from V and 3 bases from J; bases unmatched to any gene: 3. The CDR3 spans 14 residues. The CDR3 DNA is TGTGCCAGCAGCTGGGGACAGGGTGACACTGAAGCTTTCTTT. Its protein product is CASSWGQGDTEAFF. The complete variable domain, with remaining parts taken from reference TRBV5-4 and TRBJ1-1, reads ETGVTQSPTHLIKTRGQQVTLRCSSQSGHNTVSWYQQALGQGPQFIFQYYREEENGRGNFPPRFSGLQFPNYSSELNVNALELDDSALYLCASSWGQGDTEAFFGQGTRLTVV.

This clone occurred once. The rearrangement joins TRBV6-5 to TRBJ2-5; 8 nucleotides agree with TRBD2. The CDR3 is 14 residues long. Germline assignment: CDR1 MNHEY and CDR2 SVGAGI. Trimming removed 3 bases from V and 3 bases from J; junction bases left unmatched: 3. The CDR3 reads CASSYTSGKETQYF. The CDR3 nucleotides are TGTGCCAGCAGTTATACTAGCGGAAAAGAGACCCAGTACTTC.

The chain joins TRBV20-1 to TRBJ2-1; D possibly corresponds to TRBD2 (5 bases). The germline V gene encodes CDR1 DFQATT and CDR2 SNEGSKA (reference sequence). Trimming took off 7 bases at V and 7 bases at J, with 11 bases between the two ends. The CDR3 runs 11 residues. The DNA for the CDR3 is TGCAGTGTAAGGGAGCAGAATGAGCAGTTCTTC. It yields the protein CSVREQNEQFF.

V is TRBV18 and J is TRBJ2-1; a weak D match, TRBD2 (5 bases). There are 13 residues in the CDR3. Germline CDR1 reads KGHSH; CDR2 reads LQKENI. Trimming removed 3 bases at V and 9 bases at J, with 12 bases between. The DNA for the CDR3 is TGTGCCAGCTCACCGTCGGACTTTACTGAGCAGTTCTTC. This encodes CASSPSDFTEQFF.

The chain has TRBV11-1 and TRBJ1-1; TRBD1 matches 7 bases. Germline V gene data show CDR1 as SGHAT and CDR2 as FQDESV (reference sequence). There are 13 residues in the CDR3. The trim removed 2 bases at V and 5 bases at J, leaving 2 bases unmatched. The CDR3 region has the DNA TGTGCCAGCAGCTTACTACAGGGGACTGAAGCTTTCTTT. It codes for CASSLLQGTEAFF.

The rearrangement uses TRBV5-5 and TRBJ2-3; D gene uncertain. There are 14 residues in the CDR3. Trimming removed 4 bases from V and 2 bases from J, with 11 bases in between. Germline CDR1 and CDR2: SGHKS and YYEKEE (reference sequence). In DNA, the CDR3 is TGTGCCAGCAGCCCCTGGGAAGCCACAGATACGCAGTATTTT. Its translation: CASSPWEATDTQYF.

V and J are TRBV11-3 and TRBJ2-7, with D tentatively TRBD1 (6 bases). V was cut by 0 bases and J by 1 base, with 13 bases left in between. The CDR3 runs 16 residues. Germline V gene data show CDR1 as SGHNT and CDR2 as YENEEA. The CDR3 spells CASSLERGNGSYEQYF. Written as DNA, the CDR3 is TGTGCCAGCAGCTTAGAAAGGGGGAACGGATCCTACGAGCAGTACTTC.

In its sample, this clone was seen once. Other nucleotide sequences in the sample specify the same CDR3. CDR3 in amino acids: CASSLVGTEETQYF. CDR3 DNA: TGCGCCAGCAGCTTGGTCGGGACAGAAGAGACCCAGTACTTC. The chain has TRBV5-1 and TRBJ2-5; TRBD1 matches at 7 bases. CDR3 length: 14 amino acids. The germline V gene encodes CDR1 SGHRS and CDR2 YFSETQ. V was pared by 0 bases and J by 3 bases, with 2 bases of the junction left unmatched.

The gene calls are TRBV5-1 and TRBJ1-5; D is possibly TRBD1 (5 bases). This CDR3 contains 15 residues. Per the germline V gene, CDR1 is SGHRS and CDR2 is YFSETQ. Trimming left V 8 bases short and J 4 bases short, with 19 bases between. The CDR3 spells CARMWGRFPNQPQHF. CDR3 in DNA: TGCGCCAGGATGTGGGGACGCTTTCCAAATCAGCCCCAGCATTTT.

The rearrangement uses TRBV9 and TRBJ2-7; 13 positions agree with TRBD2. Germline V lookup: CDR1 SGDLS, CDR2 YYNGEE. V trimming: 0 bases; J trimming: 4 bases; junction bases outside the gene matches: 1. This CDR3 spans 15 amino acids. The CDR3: CASSVGLAGGYEQYF. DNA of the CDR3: TGTGCCAGCAGCGTAGGACTAGCGGGAGGTTACGAGCAGTACTTC.

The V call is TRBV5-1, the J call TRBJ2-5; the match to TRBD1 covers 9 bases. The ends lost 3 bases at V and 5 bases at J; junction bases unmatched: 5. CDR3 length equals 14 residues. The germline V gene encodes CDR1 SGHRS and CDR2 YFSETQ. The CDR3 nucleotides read TGCGCCAGCAGCTATACGGGACAGGGCGAGACCCAGTACTTC. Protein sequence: CASSYTGQGETQYF.

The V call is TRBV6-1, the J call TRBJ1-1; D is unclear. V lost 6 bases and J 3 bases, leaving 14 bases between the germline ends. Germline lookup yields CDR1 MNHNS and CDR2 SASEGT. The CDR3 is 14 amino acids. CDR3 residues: CASRPSLGYTEAFF. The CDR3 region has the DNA TGTGCCAGCAGACCTTCCTTGGGGTACACTGAAGCTTTCTTT.

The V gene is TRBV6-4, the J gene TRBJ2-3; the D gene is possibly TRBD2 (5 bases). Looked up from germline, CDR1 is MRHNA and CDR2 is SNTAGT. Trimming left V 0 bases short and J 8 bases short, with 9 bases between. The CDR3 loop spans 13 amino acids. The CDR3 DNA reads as TGTGCCAGCAGTGACTCCCCTGGGAGTACGCAGTATTTT. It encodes CASSDSPGSTQYF.

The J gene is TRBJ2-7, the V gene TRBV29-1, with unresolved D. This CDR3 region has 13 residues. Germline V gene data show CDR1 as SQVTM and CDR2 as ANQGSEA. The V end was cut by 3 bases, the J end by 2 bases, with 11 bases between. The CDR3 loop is CSVDGSGTYEQYF. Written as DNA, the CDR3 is TGCAGCGTTGATGGGTCTGGAACCTACGAGCAGTACTTC.

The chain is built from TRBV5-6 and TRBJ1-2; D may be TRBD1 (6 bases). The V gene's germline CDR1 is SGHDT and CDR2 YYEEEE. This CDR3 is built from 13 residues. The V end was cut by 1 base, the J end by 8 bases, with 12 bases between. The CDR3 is CASSLISGEGYTF. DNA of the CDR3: TGTGCCAGCAGCTTGATATCAGGGGAAGGCTACACCTTC.

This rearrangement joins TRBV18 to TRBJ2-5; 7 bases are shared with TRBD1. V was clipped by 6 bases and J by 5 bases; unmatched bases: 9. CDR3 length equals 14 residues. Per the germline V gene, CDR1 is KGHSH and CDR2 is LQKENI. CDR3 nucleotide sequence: TGTGCCAGCTCTCGGGGACAGTCGGTGGAGACCCAGTACTTC. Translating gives CASSRGQSVETQYF. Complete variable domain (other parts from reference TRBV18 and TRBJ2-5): NAGVMQNPRHLVRRRGQEARLRCSPMKGHSHVYWYRQLPEEGLKFMVYLQKENIIDESGMPKERFSAEFPKEGPSILRIQQVVRGDSAAYFCASSRGQSVETQYFGPGTRLLVL.